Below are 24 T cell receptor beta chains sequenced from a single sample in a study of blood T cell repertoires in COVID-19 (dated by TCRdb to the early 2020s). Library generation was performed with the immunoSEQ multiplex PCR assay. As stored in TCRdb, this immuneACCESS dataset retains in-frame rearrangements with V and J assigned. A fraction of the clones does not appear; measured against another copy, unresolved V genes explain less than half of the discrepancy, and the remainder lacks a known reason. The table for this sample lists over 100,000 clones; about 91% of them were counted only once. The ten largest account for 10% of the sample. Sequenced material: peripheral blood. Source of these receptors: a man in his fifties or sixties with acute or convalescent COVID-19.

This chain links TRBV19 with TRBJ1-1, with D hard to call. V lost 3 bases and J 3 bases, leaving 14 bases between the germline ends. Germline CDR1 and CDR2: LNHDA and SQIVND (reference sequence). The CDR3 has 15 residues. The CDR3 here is CASSMSWQRYTEAFF. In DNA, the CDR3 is TGTGCCAGTAGTATGTCTTGGCAGCGATACACTGAAGCTTTCTTT.

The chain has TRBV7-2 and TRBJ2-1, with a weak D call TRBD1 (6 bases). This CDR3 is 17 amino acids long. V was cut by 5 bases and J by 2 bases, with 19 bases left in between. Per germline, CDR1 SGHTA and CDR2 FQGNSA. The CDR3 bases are TGTGCCAGCAGCCCCGTCGGGATGGGGGCGGCCTACAATGAGCAGTTCTTC. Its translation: CASSPVGMGAAYNEQFF.

This chain's CDR3 is CASSLTPTRGLIGSPLHF. CDR3 in DNA: TGTGCCAGCTCACTAACCCCGACCAGGGGTTTGATCGGCTCACCCCTCCACTTT. This sequence joins TRBV18 and TRBJ1-6; a possible D gene is TRBD1 (6 bases). From germline, CDR1 is KGHSH and CDR2 LQKENI. Trimming pared 4 bases from V and 10 bases from J, leaving 26 bases between. This CDR3 spans 18 amino acids.

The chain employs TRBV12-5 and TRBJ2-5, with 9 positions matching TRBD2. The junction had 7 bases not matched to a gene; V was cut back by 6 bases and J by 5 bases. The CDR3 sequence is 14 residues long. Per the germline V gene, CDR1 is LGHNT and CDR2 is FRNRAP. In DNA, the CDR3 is TGTGCTAGTGGGACCTCCGGGACTAGCGAGACCCAGTACTTC. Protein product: CASGTSGTSETQYF.

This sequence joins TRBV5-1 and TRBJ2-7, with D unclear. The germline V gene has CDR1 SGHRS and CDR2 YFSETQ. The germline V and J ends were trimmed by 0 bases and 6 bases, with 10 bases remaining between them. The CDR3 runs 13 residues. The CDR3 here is CASSLDGSGEQYF. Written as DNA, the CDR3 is TGCGCCAGCAGCTTGGACGGGTCGGGCGAGCAGTACTTC. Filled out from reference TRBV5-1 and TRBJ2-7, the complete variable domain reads KAGVTQTPRYLIKTRGQQVTLSCSPISGHRSVSWYQQTPGQGLQFLFEYFSETQRNKGNFPGRFSGRQFSNSRSEMNVSTLELGDSALYLCASSLDGSGEQYFGPGTRLTVT.

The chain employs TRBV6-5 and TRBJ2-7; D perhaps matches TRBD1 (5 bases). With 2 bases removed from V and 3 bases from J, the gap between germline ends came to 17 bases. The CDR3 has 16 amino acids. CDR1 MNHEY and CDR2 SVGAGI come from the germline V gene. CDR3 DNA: TGTGCCAGCAGTTACACCCCCACAGGAAAGGTCTACGAGCAGTACTTC. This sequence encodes CASSYTPTGKVYEQYF.

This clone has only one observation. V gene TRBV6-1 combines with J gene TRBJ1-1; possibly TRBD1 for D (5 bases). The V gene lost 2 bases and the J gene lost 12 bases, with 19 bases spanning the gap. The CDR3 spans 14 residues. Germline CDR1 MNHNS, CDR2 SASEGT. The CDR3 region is CASSELQASGGTFF. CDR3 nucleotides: TGTGCCAGCAGTGAATTACAGGCCAGTGGTGGGACTTTCTTT.

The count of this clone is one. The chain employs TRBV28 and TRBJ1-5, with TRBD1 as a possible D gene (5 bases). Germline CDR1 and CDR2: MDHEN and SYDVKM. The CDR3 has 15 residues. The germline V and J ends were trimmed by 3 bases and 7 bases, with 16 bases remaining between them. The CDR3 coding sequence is TGTGCCAGCAGTTTCTCCTTAGGGGTTACGCAGCCCCAGCATTTT. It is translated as CASSFSLGVTQPQHF.

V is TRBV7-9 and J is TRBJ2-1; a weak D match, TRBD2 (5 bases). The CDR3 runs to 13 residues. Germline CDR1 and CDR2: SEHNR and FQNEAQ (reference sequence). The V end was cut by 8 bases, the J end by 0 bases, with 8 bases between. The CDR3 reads CASRGGSYNEQFF. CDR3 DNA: TGTGCCAGCCGCGGAGGCTCCTACAATGAGCAGTTCTTC.

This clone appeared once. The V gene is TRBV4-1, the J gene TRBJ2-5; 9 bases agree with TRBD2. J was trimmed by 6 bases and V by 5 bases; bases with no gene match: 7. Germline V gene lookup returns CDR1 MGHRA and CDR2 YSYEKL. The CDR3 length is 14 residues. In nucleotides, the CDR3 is TGCGCCAGCAGCATAGCGGGAGCCGGAAAGACCCAGTACTTC. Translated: CASSIAGAGKTQYF.

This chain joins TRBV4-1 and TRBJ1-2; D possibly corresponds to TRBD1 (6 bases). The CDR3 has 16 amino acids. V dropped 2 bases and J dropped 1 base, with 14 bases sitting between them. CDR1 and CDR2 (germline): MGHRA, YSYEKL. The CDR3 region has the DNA TGCGCCAGCAGCCAATTCCTTGGGGGCCGTAACTATGGCTACACCTTC. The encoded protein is CASSQFLGGRNYGYTF.

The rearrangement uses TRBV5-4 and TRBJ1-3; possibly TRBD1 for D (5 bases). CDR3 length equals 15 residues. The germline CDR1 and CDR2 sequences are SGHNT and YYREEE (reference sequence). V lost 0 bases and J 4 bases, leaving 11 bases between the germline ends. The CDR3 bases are TGTGCCAGCAGCTTGGGGGGCGCTAGGGGAAACACCATATATTTT. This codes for CASSLGGARGNTIYF.

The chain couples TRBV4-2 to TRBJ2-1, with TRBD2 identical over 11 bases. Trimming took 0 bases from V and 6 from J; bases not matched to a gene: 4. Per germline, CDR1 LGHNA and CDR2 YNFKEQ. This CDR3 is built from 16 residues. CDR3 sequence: CASSQEVAGGRNEQFF. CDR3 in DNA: TGTGCCAGCAGCCAAGAAGTAGCGGGGGGGCGCAATGAGCAGTTCTTC.

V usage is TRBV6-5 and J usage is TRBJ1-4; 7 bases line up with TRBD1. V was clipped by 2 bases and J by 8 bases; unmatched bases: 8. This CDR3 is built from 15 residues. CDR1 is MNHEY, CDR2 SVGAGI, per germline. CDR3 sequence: CASSYNRQGREKLFF. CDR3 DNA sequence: TGTGCCAGCAGTTACAATAGACAGGGACGCGAAAAACTGTTTTTT.

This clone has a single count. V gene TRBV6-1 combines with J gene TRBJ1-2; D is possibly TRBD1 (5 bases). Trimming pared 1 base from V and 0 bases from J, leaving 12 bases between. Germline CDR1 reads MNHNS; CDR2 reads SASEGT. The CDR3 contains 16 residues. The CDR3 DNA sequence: TGTGCCAGCAGTGAAGGTGGCGCAGGGACTAACTATGGCTACACCTTC. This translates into CASSEGGAGTNYGYTF.

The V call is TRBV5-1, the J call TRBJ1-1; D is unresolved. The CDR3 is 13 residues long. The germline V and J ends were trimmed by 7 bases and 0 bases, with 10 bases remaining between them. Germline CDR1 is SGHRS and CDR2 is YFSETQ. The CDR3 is CASSTNLNTEAFF. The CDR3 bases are TGCGCCAGCTCGACAAATTTGAACACTGAAGCTTTCTTT.

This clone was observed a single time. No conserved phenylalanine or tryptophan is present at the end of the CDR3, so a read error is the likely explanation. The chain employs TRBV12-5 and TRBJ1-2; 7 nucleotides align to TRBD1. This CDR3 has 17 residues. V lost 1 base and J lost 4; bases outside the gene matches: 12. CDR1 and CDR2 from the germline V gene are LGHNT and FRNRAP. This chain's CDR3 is CASGLDRRQGSSYGYTL. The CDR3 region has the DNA TGTGCTAGTGGTTTGGACCGTCGACAGGGAAGCTCCTATGGCTACACCCTC.

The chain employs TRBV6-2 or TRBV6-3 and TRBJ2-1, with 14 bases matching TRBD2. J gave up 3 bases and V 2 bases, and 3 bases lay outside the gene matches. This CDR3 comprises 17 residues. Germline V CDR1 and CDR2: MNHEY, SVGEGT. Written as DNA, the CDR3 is TGTGCCAGCAGTTACGGGACTAGCGGGAGTTTCTACAATGAGCAGTTCTTC. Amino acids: CASSYGTSGSFYNEQFF.

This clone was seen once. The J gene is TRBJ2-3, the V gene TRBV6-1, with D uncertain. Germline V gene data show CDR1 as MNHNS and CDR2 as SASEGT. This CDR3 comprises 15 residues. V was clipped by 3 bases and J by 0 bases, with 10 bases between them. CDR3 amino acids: CASSDPYSSTDTQYF. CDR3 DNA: TGTGCCAGCAGTGATCCCTATTCTAGCACAGATACGCAGTATTTT.

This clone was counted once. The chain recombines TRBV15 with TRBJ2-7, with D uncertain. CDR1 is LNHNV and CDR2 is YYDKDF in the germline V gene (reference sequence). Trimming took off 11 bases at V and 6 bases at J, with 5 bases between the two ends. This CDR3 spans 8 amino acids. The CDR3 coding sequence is TGTGCCCAAGCCGAGCAGTACTTC. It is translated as CAQAEQYF.

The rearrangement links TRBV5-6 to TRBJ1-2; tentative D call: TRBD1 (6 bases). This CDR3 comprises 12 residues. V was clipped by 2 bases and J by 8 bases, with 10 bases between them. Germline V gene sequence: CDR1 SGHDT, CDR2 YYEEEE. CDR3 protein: CASSFNRVGYTF. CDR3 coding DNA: TGTGCCAGCAGCTTCAACAGGGTAGGCTACACCTTC.

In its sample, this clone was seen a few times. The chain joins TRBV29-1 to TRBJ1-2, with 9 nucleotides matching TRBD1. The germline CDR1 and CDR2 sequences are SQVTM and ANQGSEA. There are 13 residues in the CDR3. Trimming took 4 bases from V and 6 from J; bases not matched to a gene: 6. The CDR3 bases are TGCAGCGTTGTAGCCCGGACAGGGGATGGCTACACCTTC. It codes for CSVVARTGDGYTF.

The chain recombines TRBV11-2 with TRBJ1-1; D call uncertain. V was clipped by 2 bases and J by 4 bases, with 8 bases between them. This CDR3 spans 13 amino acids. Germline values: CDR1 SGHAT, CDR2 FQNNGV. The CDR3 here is CASSLTVGTEAFF. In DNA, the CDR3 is TGTGCCAGCAGCTTAACAGTCGGCACTGAAGCTTTCTTT.

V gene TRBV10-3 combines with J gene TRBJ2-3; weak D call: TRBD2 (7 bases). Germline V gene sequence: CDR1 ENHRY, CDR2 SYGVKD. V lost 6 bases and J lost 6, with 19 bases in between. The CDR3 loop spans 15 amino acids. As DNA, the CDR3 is TGTGCCATCAGCCGCGGAGGGGGGGCCGGGGATACGCAGTATTTT. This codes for CAISRGGGAGDTQYF.